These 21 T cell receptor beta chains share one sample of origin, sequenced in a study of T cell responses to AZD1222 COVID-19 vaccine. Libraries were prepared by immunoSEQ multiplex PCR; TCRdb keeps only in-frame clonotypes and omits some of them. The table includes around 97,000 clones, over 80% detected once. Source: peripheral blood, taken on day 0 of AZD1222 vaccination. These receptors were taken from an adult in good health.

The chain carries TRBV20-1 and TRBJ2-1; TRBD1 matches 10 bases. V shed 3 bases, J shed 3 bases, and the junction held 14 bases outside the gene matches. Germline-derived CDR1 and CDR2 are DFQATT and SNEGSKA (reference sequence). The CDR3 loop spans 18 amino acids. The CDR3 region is CSASDRGQTKFDYNEQFF. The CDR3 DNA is TGCAGTGCTAGTGACAGGGGGCAAACAAAGTTCGACTACAATGAGCAGTTCTTC.

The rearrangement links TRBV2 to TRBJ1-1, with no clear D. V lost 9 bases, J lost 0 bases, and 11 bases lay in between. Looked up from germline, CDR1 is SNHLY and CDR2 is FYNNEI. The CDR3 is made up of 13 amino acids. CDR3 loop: CARQADMNTEAFF. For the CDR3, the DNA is TGTGCCAGGCAGGCGGATATGAACACTGAAGCTTTCTTT.

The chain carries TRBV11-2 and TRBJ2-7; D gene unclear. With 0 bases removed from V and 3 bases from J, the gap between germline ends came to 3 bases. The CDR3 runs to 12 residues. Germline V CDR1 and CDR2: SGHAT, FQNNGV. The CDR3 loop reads CASSLEYYEQYF. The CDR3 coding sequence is TGTGCCAGCAGCTTAGAGTACTACGAGCAGTACTTC.

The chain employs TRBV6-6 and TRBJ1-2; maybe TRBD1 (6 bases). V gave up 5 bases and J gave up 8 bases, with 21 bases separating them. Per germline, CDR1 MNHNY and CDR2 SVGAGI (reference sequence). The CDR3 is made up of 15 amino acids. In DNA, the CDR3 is TGTGCCAGCAGTACACAGGGATTGAGTTTACAGGGCTACACCTTC. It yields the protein CASSTQGLSLQGYTF.

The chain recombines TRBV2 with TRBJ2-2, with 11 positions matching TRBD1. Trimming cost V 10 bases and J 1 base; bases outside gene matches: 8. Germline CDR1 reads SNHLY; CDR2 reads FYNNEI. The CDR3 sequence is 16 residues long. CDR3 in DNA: TGTGCCACCGGACAGGGGGCGAATCGGAACACCGGGGAGCTGTTTTTT. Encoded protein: CATGQGANRNTGELFF.

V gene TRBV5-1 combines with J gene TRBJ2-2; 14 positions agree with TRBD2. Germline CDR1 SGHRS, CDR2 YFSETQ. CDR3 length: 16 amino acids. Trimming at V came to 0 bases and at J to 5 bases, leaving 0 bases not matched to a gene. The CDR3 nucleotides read TGCGCCAGCAGCTTGGGGACTAGCGGGAGGACCGGGGAGCTGTTTTTT. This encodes CASSLGTSGRTGELFF. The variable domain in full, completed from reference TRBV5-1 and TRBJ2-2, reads KAGVTQTPRYLIKTRGQQVTLSCSPISGHRSVSWYQQTPGQGLQFLFEYFSETQRNKGNFPGRFSGRQFSNSRSEMNVSTLELGDSALYLCASSLGTSGRTGELFFGEGSRLTVL.

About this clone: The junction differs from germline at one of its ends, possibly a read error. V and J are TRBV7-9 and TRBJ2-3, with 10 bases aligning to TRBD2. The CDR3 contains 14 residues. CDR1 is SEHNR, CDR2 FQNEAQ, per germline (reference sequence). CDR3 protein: CASSLAGESDTQYF. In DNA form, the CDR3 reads TGTGCCAGCAGCCTAGCGGGAGAATCAGATACGCAGTATTTT. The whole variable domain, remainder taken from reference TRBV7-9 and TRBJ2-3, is DTGVSQNPRHKITKRGQNVTFRCDPISEHNRLYWYRQTLGQGPEFLTYFQNEAQLEKSRLLSDRFSAERPKGSFSTLEIQRTEQGDSAMYLCASSLAGESDTQYFGPGTRLTVL.

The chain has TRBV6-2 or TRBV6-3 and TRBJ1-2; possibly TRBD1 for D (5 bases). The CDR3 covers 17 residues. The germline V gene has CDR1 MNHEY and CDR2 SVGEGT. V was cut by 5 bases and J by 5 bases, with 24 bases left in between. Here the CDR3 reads CASSLFSTGRGEYGYTF. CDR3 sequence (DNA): TGTGCCAGCAGTCTCTTCAGTACCGGGAGGGGCGAGTATGGCTACACCTTC.

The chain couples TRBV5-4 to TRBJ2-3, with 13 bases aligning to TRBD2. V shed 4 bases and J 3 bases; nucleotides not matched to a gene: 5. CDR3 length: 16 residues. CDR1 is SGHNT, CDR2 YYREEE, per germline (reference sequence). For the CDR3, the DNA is TGTGCCAGCAGCACGAGGACTAGCGGGGGAACAGATACGCAGTATTTT. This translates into CASSTRTSGGTDTQYF.

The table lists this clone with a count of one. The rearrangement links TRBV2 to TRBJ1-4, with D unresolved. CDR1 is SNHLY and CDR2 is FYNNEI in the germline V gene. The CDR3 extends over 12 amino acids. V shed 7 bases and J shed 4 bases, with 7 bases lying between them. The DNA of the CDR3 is TGTGCCAGCAACAGACGTAATGAAAAACTGTTTTTT. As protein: CASNRRNEKLFF.

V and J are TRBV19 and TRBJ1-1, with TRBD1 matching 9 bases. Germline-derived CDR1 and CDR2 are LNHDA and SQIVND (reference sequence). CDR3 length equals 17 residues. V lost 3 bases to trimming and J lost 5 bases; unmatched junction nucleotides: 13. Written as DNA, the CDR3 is TGTGCCAGTAGTATCGAAGGAGCCGGGACAGGGAGGACTGAAGCTTTCTTT. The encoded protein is CASSIEGAGTGRTEAFF.

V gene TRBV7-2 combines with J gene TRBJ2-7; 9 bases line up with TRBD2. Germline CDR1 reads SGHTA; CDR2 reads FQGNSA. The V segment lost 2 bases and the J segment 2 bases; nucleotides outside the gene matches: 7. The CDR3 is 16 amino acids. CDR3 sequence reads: CASSLLGGGATYEQYF. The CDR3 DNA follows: TGTGCCAGCAGCTTATTGGGCGGGGGGGCCACCTACGAGCAGTACTTC. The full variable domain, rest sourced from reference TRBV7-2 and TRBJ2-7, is GAGVSQSPSNKVTEKGKDVELRCDPISGHTALYWYRQSLGQGLEFLIYFQGNSAPDKSGLPSDRFSAERTGGSVSTLTIQRTQQEDSAVYLCASSLLGGGATYEQYFGPGTRLTVT.

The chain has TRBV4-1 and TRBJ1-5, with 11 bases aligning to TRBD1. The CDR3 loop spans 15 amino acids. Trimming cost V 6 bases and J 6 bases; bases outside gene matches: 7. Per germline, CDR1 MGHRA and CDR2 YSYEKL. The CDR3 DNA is TGCGCCAGCAGTTGGGGACAGGGGGTGATTCAGCCCCAGCATTTT. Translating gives CASSWGQGVIQPQHF.

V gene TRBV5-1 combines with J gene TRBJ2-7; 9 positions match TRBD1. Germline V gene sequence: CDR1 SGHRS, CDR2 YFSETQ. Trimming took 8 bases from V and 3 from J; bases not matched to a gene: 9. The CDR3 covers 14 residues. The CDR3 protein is CASMTGQGIYEQYF. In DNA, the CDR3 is TGCGCCAGTATGACGGGACAGGGAATCTACGAGCAGTACTTC.

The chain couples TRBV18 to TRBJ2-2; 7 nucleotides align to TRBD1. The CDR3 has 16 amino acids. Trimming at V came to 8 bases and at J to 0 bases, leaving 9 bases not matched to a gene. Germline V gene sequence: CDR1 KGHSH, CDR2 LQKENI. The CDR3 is CASQVEGTANTGELFF. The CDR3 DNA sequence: TGTGCCAGCCAGGTCGAGGGGACAGCGAACACCGGGGAGCTGTTTTTT.

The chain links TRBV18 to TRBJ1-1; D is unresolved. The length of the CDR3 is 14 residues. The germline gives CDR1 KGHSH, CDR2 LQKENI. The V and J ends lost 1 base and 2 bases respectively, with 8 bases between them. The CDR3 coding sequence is TGTGCCAGCTCACCACAGGGATTCAACACTGAAGCTTTCTTT. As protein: CASSPQGFNTEAFF.

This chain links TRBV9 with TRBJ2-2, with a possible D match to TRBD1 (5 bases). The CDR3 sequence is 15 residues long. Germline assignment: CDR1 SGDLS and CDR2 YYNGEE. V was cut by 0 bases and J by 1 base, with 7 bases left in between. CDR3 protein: CASSVGTLNTGELFF. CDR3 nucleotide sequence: TGTGCCAGCAGCGTAGGGACATTGAACACCGGGGAGCTGTTTTTT. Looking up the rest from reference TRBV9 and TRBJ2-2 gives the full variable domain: DSGVTQTPKHLITATGQRVTLRCSPRSGDLSVYWYQQSLDQGLQFLIQYYNGEERAKGNILERFSAQQFPDLHSELNLSSLELGDSALYFCASSVGTLNTGELFFGEGSRLTVL.

CDR3 residues: CASSLNRDNYGYTF. CDR3 nucleotides: TGCGCCAGCAGCTTGAACAGGGATAACTATGGCTACACCTTC. This sequence joins TRBV5-1 and TRBJ1-2, with D maybe TRBD1 (6 bases). V was trimmed by 1 base and J by 1 base, leaving 8 bases between them. Germline V gene sequence: CDR1 SGHRS, CDR2 YFSETQ. CDR3 size: 14 residues.

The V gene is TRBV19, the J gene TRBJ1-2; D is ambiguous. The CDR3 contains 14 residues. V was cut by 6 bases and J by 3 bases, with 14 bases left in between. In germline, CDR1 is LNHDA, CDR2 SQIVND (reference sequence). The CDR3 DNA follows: TGTGCCAGTAGCATCCAGGTAAACGACTATGGCTACACCTTC. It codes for CASSIQVNDYGYTF.

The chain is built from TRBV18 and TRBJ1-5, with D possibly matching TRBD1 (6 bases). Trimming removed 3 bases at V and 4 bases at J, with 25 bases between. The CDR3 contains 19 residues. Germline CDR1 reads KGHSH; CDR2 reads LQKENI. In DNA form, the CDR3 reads TGTGCCAGCTCACCCTCCCTCGTGGGGGCCGTGGGAAGAAATCAGCCCCAGCATTTT. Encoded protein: CASSPSLVGAVGRNQPQHF.

CDR3 bases: TGCGCCAGCAGCCCCCCCGGCAACACCGGGGAGCTGTTTTTT. This translates into CASSPPGNTGELFF. This sequence joins TRBV5-1 and TRBJ2-2; no firm D call. Germline V gene data show CDR1 as SGHRS and CDR2 as YFSETQ. V dropped 4 bases and J dropped 2 bases, with 9 bases sitting between them. The CDR3 is made up of 14 amino acids.